A selection of T cell receptor beta chains follows, all from one sample in a study of T cell responses to AZD1222 COVID-19 vaccine. Using immunoSEQ multiplex PCR, the repertoire was profiled, and TCRdb retains in-frame clones only, with some absent. The data show 120,000 to 150,000 clones, 70% to 90% seen once. Sequenced here: peripheral blood, sampled 28 days after the second dose of the MenACWY control vaccine. These receptors were taken from an adult who received the MenACWY meningococcal vaccine as a control. The CDR3 runs from the conserved cysteine through the conserved F or W. D genes are given only for firm matches.

len	j_gene	v_gene	d_gene	CDR3aa	CDR3nt
15	TRBJ1-2	TRBV4-1	TRBD1	CASSRGQGAEGGYTF	TGCGCCAGCAGCCGGGGACAGGGGGCGGAAGGTGGCTACACCTTC
15	TRBJ2-1	TRBV7-3	TRBD2	CASSRSGGAYNEQFF	TGTGCCAGCAGCCGGAGCGGGGGGGCCTACAATGAGCAGTTCTTC
15	TRBJ1-3	TRBV7-9	.	CASSLDGSYGNTIYF	TGTGCCAGCAGCTTAGATGGGTCTTATGGAAACACCATATATTTT
13	TRBJ2-1	TRBV29-1	.	CSVERTSYNEQFF	TGCAGCGTTGAGCGAACTTCCTACAATGAGCAGTTCTTC
14	TRBJ2-5	TRBV6-2/TRBV6-3	.	CASTPGIFGETQYF	TGTGCCAGCACCCCCGGGATCTTCGGAGAGACCCAGTACTTC
17	TRBJ1-4	TRBV19	.	CASSWGATARANEKLFF	TGTGCCAGTAGTTGGGGGGCGACGGCTCGAGCTAATGAAAAACTGTTTTTT
15	TRBJ1-2	TRBV5-6	TRBD1	CASRNRGHENYGYTF	TGTGCCAGCAGAAACAGGGGTCATGAGAACTATGGCTACACCTTC
14	TRBJ1-1	TRBV10-3	TRBD1	CAIRPRQGRSEAFF	TGTGCCATCAGGCCAAGACAGGGAAGGAGTGAAGCTTTCTTT
14	TRBJ2-2	TRBV9	.	CASSVVGQTGELFF	TGTGCCAGCAGCGTAGTTGGACAGACCGGGGAGCTGTTTTTT
15	TRBJ1-4	TRBV3-1/TRBV3-2	.	CASSRQGGGNEKLFF	TGTGCCAGCAGCCGGCAGGGCGGCGGTAATGAAAAACTGTTTTTT
12	TRBJ1-1	TRBV28	.	CASRLLDTEAFF	TGTGCCAGCAGATTACTTGACACTGAAGCTTTCTTT
14	TRBJ1-2	TRBV7-9	TRBD1	CASSTLDRIDGYTF	TGTGCCAGCAGCACCCTGGACAGGATCGATGGCTACACCTTC
15	TRBJ1-1	TRBV5-1	TRBD1	CASSFRTGGNTEAFF	TGCGCCAGCAGCTTTCGGACAGGGGGCAACACTGAAGCTTTCTTT
15	TRBJ1-6	TRBV5-1	.	CASSLIESHNSPLHF	TGCGCCAGCAGCTTGATTGAATCGCATAATTCACCCCTCCACTTT